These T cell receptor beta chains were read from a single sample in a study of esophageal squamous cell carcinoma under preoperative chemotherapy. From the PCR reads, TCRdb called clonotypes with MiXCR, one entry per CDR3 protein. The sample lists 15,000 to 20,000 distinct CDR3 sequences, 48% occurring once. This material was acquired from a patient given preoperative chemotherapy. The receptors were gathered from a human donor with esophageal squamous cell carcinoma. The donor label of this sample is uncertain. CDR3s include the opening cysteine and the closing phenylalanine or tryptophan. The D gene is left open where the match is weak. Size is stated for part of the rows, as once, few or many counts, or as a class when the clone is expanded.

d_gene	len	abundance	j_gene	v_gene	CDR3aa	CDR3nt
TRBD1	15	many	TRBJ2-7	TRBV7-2	CASSRGTGLVGEQYF	TGTGCCAGCAGCCGAGGGACAGGTTTAGTAGGCGAGCAGTACTTC
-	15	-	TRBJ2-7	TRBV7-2	CASSPTVGGGVEQYF	TGTGCCAGCAGCCCTACCGTAGGAGGGGGGGTCGAGCAGTACTTC
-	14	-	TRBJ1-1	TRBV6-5	CASSYSNGNTEAFF	TGTGCCAGCAGTTACTCGAACGGAAACACTGAAGCTTTCTTT
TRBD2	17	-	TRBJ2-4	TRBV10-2	CASSRLAATCATDTQYF	TGCGCCAGCAGCAGACTAGCGGCGACGTGCGCCACAGACACGCAGTATTTC
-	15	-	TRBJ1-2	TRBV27	CASSFRPGGYVGYTF	TGTGCCAGCAGTTTCCGGCCCGGTGGATATGTGGGCTACACCTTC
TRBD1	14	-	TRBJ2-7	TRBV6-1	CASSERTGWGEQYF	TGTGCCAGCAGTGAAAGGACAGGGTGGGGGGAGCAGTACTTC
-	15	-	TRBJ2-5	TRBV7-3	CAGGAGGGDQETQYF	TGTGCCGGGGGCGCCGGGGGCGGGGACCAAGAGACCCAGTACTTC
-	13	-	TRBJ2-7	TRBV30	CAWSVLAGYEQYF	TGTGCCTGGAGTGTACTAGCTGGCTACGAGCAGTACTTC
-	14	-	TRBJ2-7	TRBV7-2	CASSLDGPDYEQYF	TGTGCCAGCAGCTTAGACGGGCCCGACTACGAGCAGTACTTC
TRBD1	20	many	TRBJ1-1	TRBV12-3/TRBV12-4	CASSPGDRPNFRNEPAEAFF	TGTGCCAGCAGTCCTGGGGACAGGCCTAATTTCCGTAATGAACCCGCTGAAGCTTTCTTT
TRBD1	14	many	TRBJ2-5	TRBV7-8	CASSARTGGETQYF	TGTGCCAGCAGCGCCCGGACAGGGGGCGAGACCCAGTACTTC
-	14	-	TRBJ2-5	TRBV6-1	CASRSPGGGETQYF	TGTGCCAGCAGATCACCTGGGGGCGGGGAGACCCAGTACTTC
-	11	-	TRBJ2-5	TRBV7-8	CASTIGDQQYF	TGTGCCTCAACTATAGGGGACCAGCAGTACTTC
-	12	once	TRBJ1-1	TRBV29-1	CSAKGRDTEAFF	TGCAGCGCTAAGGGGAGGGACACTGAAGCTTTCTTT
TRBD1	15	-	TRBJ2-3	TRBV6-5	CASSYGGQGTGKQYF	TGTGCCAGCAGTTACGGCGGACAGGGCACAGGTAAGCAGTATTTC
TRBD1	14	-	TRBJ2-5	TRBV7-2	CASSKTGVIETQYF	TGTGCCAGCAGCAAAACAGGGGTCATAGAGACCCAGTACTTC
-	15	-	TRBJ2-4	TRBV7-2	CARSQEGSAKNIQYF	TGTGCCAGGAGCCAGGAGGGAAGTGCCAAAAACATTCAGTACTTC
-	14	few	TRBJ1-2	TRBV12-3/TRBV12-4	CASSAGPVYYGYTF	TGTGCCAGCAGTGCGGGACCGGTATATTATGGCTACACCTTC
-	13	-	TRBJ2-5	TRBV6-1	CASSATGYATQHF	TGTGCCAGCAGCGCCACTGGTTACGCGACCCAGCACTTC
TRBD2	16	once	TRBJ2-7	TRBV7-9	CASSQGLAGPYNEQYF	TGTGCCAGCAGCCAGGGACTAGCGGGACCCTACAATGAGCAGTACTTC
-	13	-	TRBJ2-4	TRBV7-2	CASSLGGANIQYF	TGTGCCAGCAGCTTAGGAGGGGCCAACATTCAGTACTTC
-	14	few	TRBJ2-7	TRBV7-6	CASSLVRSSYEQYF	TGTGCCAGCAGCTTAGTCAGGAGCTCCTACGAGCAGTACTTC
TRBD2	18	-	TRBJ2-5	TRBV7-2	CANSCAGSGARVVDTQYF	TGTGCCAACAGCTGTGCGGGTAGCGGGGCCCGGGTTGTAGATACGCAGTACTTC
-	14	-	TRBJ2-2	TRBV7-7	CASRKDRNTGELFF	TGTGCCAGCAGAAAGGACAGGAACACCGGGGAGCTGTTTTTT
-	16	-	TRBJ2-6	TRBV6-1	CASSELDSSGANVLTF	TGTGCCAGCAGTGAACTGGACAGCTCTGGGGCCAACGTCCTGACTTTC
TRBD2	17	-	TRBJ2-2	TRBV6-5	CASSWTSGRASTEELFF	TGTGCCAGCAGTTGGACTAGCGGGAGGGCGAGCACCGAGGAGCTGTTTTTT
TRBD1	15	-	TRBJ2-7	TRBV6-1	CASSPSQGAAYEQYF	TGTGCCAGCAGCCCCTCACAGGGGGCTGCCTACGAGCAGTACTTC
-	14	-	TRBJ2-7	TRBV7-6	CASSLGDSGYEQYF	TGTGCCAGCAGCCTAGGGGATTCCGGCTACGAGCAGTACTTC
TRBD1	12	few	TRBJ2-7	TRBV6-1	CASSRDSYEQYF	TGTGCCAGCAGTCGGGACAGCTACGAGCAGTACTTC
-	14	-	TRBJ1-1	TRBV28	CASSLRRLVTEAFF	TGTGCCAGCAGTTTGCGGAGGTTGGTCACTGAAGCTTTCTTT
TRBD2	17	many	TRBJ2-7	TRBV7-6	CASSLAGGAGGPFEQYF	TGTGCCAGCAGCTTAGCGGGGGGGGCGGGAGGGCCCTTCGAGCAGTACTTC
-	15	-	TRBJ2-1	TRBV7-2	CASSSTTVAKNIQFF	TGTGCCAGCAGCTCCACGACGGTAGCCAAAAACATTCAGTTCTTC
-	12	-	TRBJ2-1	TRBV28	CASSLLAREQFF	TGTGCCAGCAGTTTACTAGCGCGTGAGCAGTTCTTC
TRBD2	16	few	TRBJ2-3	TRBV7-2	CASSLDSLAGADTQYF	TGTGCCAGCAGCTTAGATTCCCTAGCGGGGGCCGATACGCAGTATTTT
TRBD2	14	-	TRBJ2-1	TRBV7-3	CASSPTSENNEQFF	TGTGCCAGCAGCCCAACTAGCGAAAACAATGAGCAGTTCTTC
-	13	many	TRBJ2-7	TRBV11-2	CASSSTPGDEQYF	TGTGCCAGCAGCTCAACGCCCGGCGATGAGCAGTACTTC
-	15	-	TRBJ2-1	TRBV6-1	CASSEAPEGYNEQFF	TGTGCCAGCAGTGAAGCCCCGGAGGGCTACAATGAGCAGTTCTTC
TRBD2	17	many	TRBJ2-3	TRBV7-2	CASSFGTSGRQGETQYF	TGTGCCAGCAGCTTTGGGACTAGCGGGAGGCAGGGGGAAACGCAGTATTTT
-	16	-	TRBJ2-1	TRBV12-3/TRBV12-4	CASSPPPGRDYNEQFF	TGTGCCAGCAGTCCCCCCCCGGGGCGGGACTACAATGAGCAGTTCTTC
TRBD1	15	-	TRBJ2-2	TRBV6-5	CASSYGGQASGELFF	TGTGCCAGCAGTTACGGCGGACAGGCCTCCGGGGAGCTGTTTTTC
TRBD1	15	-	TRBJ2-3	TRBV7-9	CASRKDRGRADTQYF	TGTGCCAGCAGGAAAGACAGGGGGCGCGCAGATACGCAGTATTTT
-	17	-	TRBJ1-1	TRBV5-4	CASSLGSMGAGHTEAFF	TGTGCCAGCAGCTTGGGGTCCATGGGGGCAGGGCACACTGAAGCTTTCTTT
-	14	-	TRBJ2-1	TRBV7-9	CASLGDSSYNEQFF	TGTGCCAGCCTGGGCGACAGCTCCTACAATGAGCAGTTCTTC
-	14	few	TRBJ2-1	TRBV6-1	CARRWRGTVFRQFF	TGTGCCAGAAGATGGAGGGGGACAGTGTTTAGGCAGTTCTTC
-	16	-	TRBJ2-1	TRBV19	CASSTGLLLGHNEQFF	TGTGCCAGTAGTACGGGACTTCTCCTGGGGCACAATGAGCAGTTCTTC
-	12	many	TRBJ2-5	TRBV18	CASSPGAETQYF	TGTGCCAGCTCACCCGGAGCCGAGACCCAGTACTTC
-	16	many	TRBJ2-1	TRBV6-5	CASSYGRLSSYNEQFF	TGTGCCAGCAGTTACGGACGCCTTAGCTCCTACAATGAGCAGTTCTTC
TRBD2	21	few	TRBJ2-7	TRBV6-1	CASPYRGEGLGLAGASYEQYF	TGTGCCAGCCCATATAGGGGTGAGGGGTTAGGACTAGCGGGAGCCTCCTACGAGCAGTACTTC
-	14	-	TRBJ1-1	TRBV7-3	CASSLFESTDEAFF	TGTGCCAGCAGCTTATTTGAGTCGACAGATGAAGCTTTCTTT
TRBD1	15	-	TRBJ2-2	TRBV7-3	CASSGLAVSTGALFF	TGTGCCAGCAGCGGACTGGCTGTAAGCACAGGGGCGCTGTTTTTT
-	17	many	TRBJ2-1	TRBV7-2	CASSLGSGLSSYNEQFF	TGTGCCAGCAGCTTAGGGTCAGGACTAAGCTCCTACAATGAGCAGTTCTTC
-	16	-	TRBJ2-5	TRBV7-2	CASRGPRWRAEVAQYF	TGTGCCAGCAGGGGGCCTAGGTGGCGAGCGGAAGTAGCGCAGTACTTC
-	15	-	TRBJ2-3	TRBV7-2	CARSLGLRAEDTQYF	TGTGCCCGCAGCTTGGGGCTGAGAGCGGAAGACACTCAGTACTTT
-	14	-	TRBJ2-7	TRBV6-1	CASSEMDSSYEQYF	TGTGCCAGCAGTGAAATGGATAGCTCCTACGAGCAGTACTTC
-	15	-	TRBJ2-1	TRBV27	CASRGGGPEYNEQFF	TGTGCCAGCAGGGGGGGGGGGCCCGAGTACAATGAGCAGTTCTTC
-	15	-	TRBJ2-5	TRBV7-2	CASRLGGRDQDTQYF	TGTGCCAGCAGGCTCGGCGGCCGTGACCAAGACACTCAGTACTTC
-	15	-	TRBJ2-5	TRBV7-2	CASSHTGRDKDTQYF	TGTGCCAGCAGTCATACAGGGCGTGACAAAGACACCCAGTACTTC